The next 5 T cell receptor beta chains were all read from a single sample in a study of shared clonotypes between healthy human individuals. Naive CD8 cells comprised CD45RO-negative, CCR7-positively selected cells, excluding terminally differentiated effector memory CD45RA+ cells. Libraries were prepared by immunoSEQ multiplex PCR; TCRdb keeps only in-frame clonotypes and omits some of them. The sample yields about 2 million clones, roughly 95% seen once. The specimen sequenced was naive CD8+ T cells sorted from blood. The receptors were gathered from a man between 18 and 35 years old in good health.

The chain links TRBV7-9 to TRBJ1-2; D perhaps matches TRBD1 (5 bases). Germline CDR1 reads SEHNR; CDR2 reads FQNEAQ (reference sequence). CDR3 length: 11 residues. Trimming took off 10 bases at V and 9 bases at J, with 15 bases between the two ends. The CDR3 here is CATTPGGSYTF. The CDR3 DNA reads TGTGCCACCACCCCGGGGGGGAGCTACACCTTC.

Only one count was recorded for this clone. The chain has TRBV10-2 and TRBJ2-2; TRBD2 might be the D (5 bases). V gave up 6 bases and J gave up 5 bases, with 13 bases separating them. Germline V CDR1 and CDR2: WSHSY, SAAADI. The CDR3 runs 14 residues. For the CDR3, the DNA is TGCGCCAGCAGGGACTCAGGCGGTACCGGGGAGCTGTTTTTT. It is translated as CASRDSGGTGELFF.

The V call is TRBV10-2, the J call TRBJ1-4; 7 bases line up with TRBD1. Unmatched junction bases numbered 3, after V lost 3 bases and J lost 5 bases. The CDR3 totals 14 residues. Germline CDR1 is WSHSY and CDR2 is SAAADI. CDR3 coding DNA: TGCGCCAGCAGTGACTTACAGGGGAATGAAAAACTGTTTTTT. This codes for CASSDLQGNEKLFF.

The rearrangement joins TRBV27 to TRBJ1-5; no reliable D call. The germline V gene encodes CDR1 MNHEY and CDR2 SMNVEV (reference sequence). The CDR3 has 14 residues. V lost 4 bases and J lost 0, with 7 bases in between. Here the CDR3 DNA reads TGTGCCAGCAGTTCGGAACTTAGCAATCAGCCCCAGCATTTT. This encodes CASSSELSNQPQHF.

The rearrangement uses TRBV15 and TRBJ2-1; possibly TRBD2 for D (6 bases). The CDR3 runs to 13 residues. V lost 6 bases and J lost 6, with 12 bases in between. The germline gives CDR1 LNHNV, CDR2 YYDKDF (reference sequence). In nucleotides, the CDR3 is TGTGCCACCAGGGCGGTAGCGGTCAATGAGCAGTTCTTC. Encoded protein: CATRAVAVNEQFF.